This note documents a single TCR beta chain sequence. Original data processing: Estimates of nucleated cell counts were drawn from the amplification of reference gene primers. Profiled with immunoSEQ multiplex PCR; TCRdb holds only in-frame clones, not every one. V, J and clone size are taken as reported in that table, and D and trimming were inferred from the DNA itself. The repertoire consists of over 200,000 clones, with roughly 87% occurring once and the leading ten covering about 2%. Between the trimmed V and J ends, which lost 9 bases and 4 bases, there was a span of 12 bases. CDR1 and CDR2 (germline): SGHVS, FNYEAQ. This CDR3 comprises 12 residues. This record belongs to a study of blood T cell repertoires in COVID-19. Study overall: Sample material is recorded as cDNA or gDNA derived from T cells, B-cell-depleted T cells, or PBMCs.

The rearrangement uses TRBV7-6 and TRBJ1-1; D is undetermined. The TCR comes from a man in his forties with active or convalescent COVID-19. Sequences were obtained from peripheral blood. CDR3 nucleotides: TGTGCCAGTCGGGGAGGGTTCACTGAAGCTTTCTTT. Translating gives CASRGGFTEAFF.